The sequence of this T cell receptor (beta chain) was determined in a study of tumor and adjacent non-tumor tissue in lung cancer. The study's findings and limits: Top 100 clones took a larger repertoire share in normal lung.

No cell sorting was done before RNA was extracted from the tissue. The germline gives CDR1 LGHNA, CDR2 YSLEER. The CDR3 length is 15 residues. A note on this clonotype: The antigen is not known. Mismatch with germline at one junction end may stem from a read error.

TCRbeta libraries were built with three rounds of nested PCR, modified from ARM-PCR. TCRdb used MiXCR to reprocess the multiplex PCR reads, holding one entry per CDR3 protein. The sample consists of 90,000 to 110,000 distinct CDR3 sequences, approximately 71% of them appearing once. Sequenced input: lung tumor tissue. The rearrangement joins TRBV4-3 to TRBJ1-6, with 7 bases identical to TRBD1. The sequence derives from a woman aged 60-70 years with non-small cell lung cancer. CDR3 nucleotide sequence: TGCGCCATCAGCCAAGTACAGGGGATAATTCACCCGCTCCACTTT. It specifies CAISQVQGIIHPLHF.